This TCR beta chain was recorded in a study of T cells after yellow fever vaccination. Study in general: Fractions of low cell number were prepared using SMART-Seq v4 Ultra Low Input. Overall study results and limits: Though it reached lower strength, the secondary response hit its peak faster, day 5 versus 15. Most clones from primary vaccination resurfaced after the booster (approximately 96% CD4, around 90% CD8).

As regards this clonotype: Its antigen is unknown.

Deletions cut 8 bases from V and 0 bases from J, with 5 bases between. This CDR3 spans 11 amino acids. The germline CDR1 and CDR2 sequences are MDHEN and SYDVKM. TCRdb redid the calling of the 5' RACE reads with MiXCR, one entry per CDR3 protein. The sample shows hundreds of thousands of distinct CDR3 sequences, about 19% of them seen only once. The chain employs TRBV28 and TRBJ2-7; no firm D call. The TCR comes from a man aged 30 to 45 who received the YFV17D yellow fever vaccine. Material: PBMCs, obtained 15 days after the yellow fever booster vaccination. CDR3 sequence: CASYNSYEQYF. The CDR3 DNA reads as TGTGCCAGCTACAACTCCTACGAGCAGTACTTC.